The rows below give T cell receptor beta chains drawn from one sample of a study of shared clonotypes between healthy human individuals. Clones were sequenced by immunoSEQ multiplex PCR, and TCRdb holds only the in-frame ones, with some missing. The data show around 430,000 clones, with 70% to 80% seen just once and less than 15% held by the top ten. Sequencing used PBMCs. These receptors were taken from a woman aged 40-49 years in good health. Some clones in this sample may be carry-over from other donors' samples. Each CDR3 is given without its conserved first and last residue. Fields, in order: V gene, J gene, CDR3 protein.

TRBV10-3,TRBJ1-1,AISENSVNTEAF
TRBV10-3,TRBJ2-5,AISLKETQY
TRBV28,TRBJ2-2,ASSFIPSIGELF
TRBV7-9,TRBJ2-1,ASSSSGHGYNEQF
TRBV6-1,TRBJ2-7,VSSTNRVGEQY
TRBV28,TRBJ1-1,ASSPPWVGMNTEAF
TRBV14,TRBJ2-7,ASSPGGSYYEQY
TRBV5-7,TRBJ2-5,ASSWTVSRRETQY
TRBV7-9,TRBJ2-3,ASSPGPGTQY
TRBV5-1,TRBJ2-1,ASSAPDGADEQF
TRBV4-1,TRBJ2-5,ASSPTGLVGETQY
TRBV5-1,TRBJ2-2,ASTLGGANTGELF
TRBV4-1,TRBJ1-1,ASSRQGNEAF
TRBV19,TRBJ1-1,ASFKGKNPEAF
TRBV23-1,TRBJ2-5,ASSARQRPETQY
TRBV6-4,TRBJ2-1,ATGRDHGNEQF
TRBV10-3,TRBJ2-2,AISVGIANTGELF
TRBV19,TRBJ2-3,ASSMGGTLHTQY
TRBV6-1,TRBJ2-2,ASRRDSLTGELF
TRBV5-6,TRBJ2-5,ASSLDGYQETQY
TRBV28,TRBJ1-1,ASSLGRRRNTEAF
TRBV27,TRBJ2-1,ASSPWLAGGYSEQF
TRBV7-9,TRBJ1-1,ASSLAPAEAF
TRBV30,TRBJ1-1,AWSVNVNTEAF
TRBV30,TRBJ1-4,AWSVKGFKRKLF
TRBV4-2,TRBJ2-3,ASSQLGSSGLSTDTQY
TRBV7-2,TRBJ2-7,ASSPMGITYEQY
TRBV28,TRBJ2-4,ASSRQLGIQY